This TCR beta chain comes out of a study of CD8 T cells in Susac syndrome. Random-hexamer reverse transcription was applied to roughly 0.5 to 1 ug RNA. TCRdb used MiXCR to reprocess the immunoSEQ multiplex PCR reads, holding one entry per CDR3 protein. The data contain 400,000 to 550,000 distinct CDR3 sequences, 75% to 90% of them singletons. V was trimmed by 3 bases and J by 0 bases, leaving 6 bases between them. The CDR3 extends over 13 amino acids. CDR1 is MDHEN and CDR2 is SYDVKM in the germline V gene. The sample was CD8+ T cells from PBMCs. This chain joins TRBV28 and TRBJ2-7; no firm D call. The receptor was isolated from a human donor with multiple sclerosis. CDR3 nucleotides: TGTGCCAGCAGTTTTGTATCCTCCTACGAGCAGTACTTC. Translating gives CASSFVSSYEQYF.